Presented here are 24 T cell receptor beta chains from one specimen sequenced in a study of cytomegalovirus exposure and HLA in healthy donors. Data came from immunoSEQ multiplex PCR; TCRdb stores just in-frame clones and leaves some out. The sample records about 190,000 clones, about 82% being singletons. What was sequenced was PBMCs. These receptors came from a woman aged 18-29 years in good health and CMV-seronegative.

The rearrangement uses TRBV6-5 and TRBJ1-1; D is uncertain. This CDR3 is built from 13 residues. Germline loops: CDR1 MNHEY, CDR2 SVGAGI. The V gene lost 7 bases and the J gene lost 7 bases, with 16 bases spanning the gap. CDR3 amino acids: CASIPPTRYEAFF. The CDR3 region has the DNA TGTGCCAGCATTCCCCCCACCCGGTATGAAGCTTTCTTT.

The rearrangement joins TRBV14 to TRBJ2-7; D is perhaps TRBD1 (5 bases). Germline-derived CDR1 and CDR2 are SGHDN and FVKESK. This CDR3 has 15 amino acids. V was cut by 1 base and J by 1 base, with 11 bases left in between. In DNA form, the CDR3 reads TGTGCCAGCAGCCAAGGGGGCAGGGCATCCTACGAGCAGTACTTC. Its protein product is CASSQGGRASYEQYF.

In its sample, this clone was seen many times. The V and J genes are TRBV2 and TRBJ1-1; 8 positions match TRBD1. The CDR3 consists of 13 residues. CDR1 is SNHLY and CDR2 is FYNNEI in the germline V gene. V dropped 6 bases and J dropped 5; count of bases not matched to a gene: 5. CDR3 in DNA: TGTGCCAGCAGGTCCGACAGGGGAACTGAAGCTTTCTTT. Protein sequence: CASRSDRGTEAFF.

A single count supports this clone. The V gene is TRBV7-9, the J gene TRBJ1-2; D is undetermined. Trimming pared 2 bases from V and 12 bases from J, leaving 16 bases between. The CDR3 runs to 13 residues. Germline CDR1 SEHNR, CDR2 FQNEAQ (reference sequence). The CDR3 here is CASSLSQIVFNTF. The CDR3 bases are TGTGCCAGCAGCTTATCCCAAATAGTTTTTAACACCTTC.

The rearrangement joins TRBV6-1 to TRBJ1-2, with a possible D match to TRBD1 (6 bases). The ends were cut back, 4 bases at V and 6 bases at J, with 9 bases in the middle. CDR3 length: 12 residues. In germline, CDR1 is MNHNS, CDR2 SASEGT. The CDR3 protein is CASSVSGDGYTF. The CDR3 coding sequence is TGTGCCAGCAGTGTCTCAGGGGATGGCTACACCTTC.

V gene TRBV7-7 combines with J gene TRBJ2-5; 8 bases fit TRBD2. CDR1 SSHAT and CDR2 FNYEAQ come from the germline V gene (reference sequence). J was trimmed by 5 bases and V by 6 bases; bases with no gene match: 11. This CDR3 comprises 15 residues. CDR3: CASSPAGGGGETQYF. CDR3 bases: TGTGCCAGCAGTCCGGCGGGGGGAGGCGGCGAGACCCAGTACTTC.

The chain is built from TRBV7-9 and TRBJ2-3, with 9 bases fitting TRBD1. This CDR3 has 16 amino acids. Germline assignment: CDR1 SEHNR and CDR2 FQNEAQ (reference sequence). J gave up 4 bases and V 4 bases, and 9 bases lay outside the gene matches. The DNA for the CDR3 is TGTGCCAGCAGCTATTGGACAGGGGCATATGCAGATACGCAGTATTTT. This encodes CASSYWTGAYADTQYF.

The chain links TRBV5-1 to TRBJ1-2; 9 bases line up with TRBD1. In germline, CDR1 is SGHRS, CDR2 YFSETQ. This CDR3 comprises 16 residues. The ends lost 4 bases at V and 2 bases at J; junction bases unmatched: 9. CDR3 sequence reads: CASSPGGQGGNYGYTF. CDR3 bases: TGCGCCAGCAGCCCGGGGGGACAGGGTGGAAACTATGGCTACACCTTC.

The chain links TRBV6-6 to TRBJ1-1; D is uncertain. The CDR3 consists of 13 residues. Per the germline V gene, CDR1 is MNHNY and CDR2 is SVGAGI (reference sequence). Trimming removed 5 bases at V and 0 bases at J, with 7 bases between. CDR3 protein: CASSKALNTEAFF. The DNA for the CDR3 is TGTGCCAGCAGTAAAGCCTTGAACACTGAAGCTTTCTTT.

The gene calls are TRBV5-1 and TRBJ2-5; TRBD2 matches 9 bases. There are 18 residues in the CDR3. Germline CDR1 reads SGHRS; CDR2 reads YFSETQ. Germline trimming cut 3 bases from V and 2 bases from J; bases unmatched to any gene: 14. CDR3 sequence reads: CASSSPGLAVSLQETQYF. The CDR3, as DNA: TGCGCCAGCAGCTCACCGGGACTAGCTGTGTCCCTACAAGAGACCCAGTACTTC.

V and J are TRBV6-4 and TRBJ1-2; 7 positions match TRBD1. Germline CDR1 MRHNA, CDR2 SNTAGT. The CDR3 length is 14 residues. J was trimmed by 3 bases and V by 6 bases; bases with no gene match: 7. CDR3 sequence: CASSPDRTYYGYTF. As DNA, the CDR3 is TGTGCCAGCAGCCCGGACAGGACCTACTATGGCTACACCTTC.

This chain links TRBV29-1 with TRBJ2-1; tentative D call: TRBD2 (6 bases). Trimming shortened V by 2 bases and J by 13 bases, and 24 bases separated the two germline ends. Germline values: CDR1 SQVTM, CDR2 ANQGSEA. The CDR3 totals 15 residues. The CDR3 DNA reads as TGCAGCGTTGAATTCGGACTAACTCGAGTCGTACCTCAGTTCTTC. Protein product: CSVEFGLTRVVPQFF.

The chain joins TRBV15 to TRBJ2-1; 10 nucleotides match TRBD2. The CDR3 length is 16 residues. After removal of 3 bases from V and 4 bases from J, the junction contained 6 bases not matched to a gene. The germline V gene has CDR1 LNHNV and CDR2 YYDKDF (reference sequence). The CDR3 sequence: CATSSKRGGTYNEQFF. DNA for the CDR3: TGTGCCACCAGCAGTAAGCGGGGGGGCACTTACAATGAGCAGTTCTTC.

The V gene is TRBV5-5, the J gene TRBJ2-7; TRBD1 agrees at 8 bases. CDR3 length equals 15 residues. The germline CDR1 and CDR2 sequences are SGHKS and YYEKEE (reference sequence). Germline trimming cut 2 bases from V and 3 bases from J; bases unmatched to any gene: 7. The CDR3 sequence: CASSFSDRVDYEQYF. The CDR3 region has the DNA TGTGCCAGCAGCTTTTCGGACAGGGTGGACTACGAGCAGTACTTC. The whole variable domain, remainder taken from reference TRBV5-5 and TRBJ2-7, is DAGVTQSPTHLIKTRGQQVTLRCSPISGHKSVSWYQQVLGQGPQFIFQYYEKEERGRGNFPDRFSARQFPNYSSELNVNALLLGDSALYLCASSFSDRVDYEQYFGPGTRLTVT.

This chain links TRBV5-4 with TRBJ2-1, with 8 nucleotides matching TRBD1. Trimming removed 1 base from V and 7 bases from J; junction bases left unmatched: 1. The CDR3 runs to 13 residues. The germline V gene has CDR1 SGHNT and CDR2 YYREEE (reference sequence). The CDR3 DNA sequence: TGTGCCAGCAGCTTGCAGGGGGCTAATGAGCAGTTCTTC. Translated, it gives CASSLQGANEQFF.

This chain connects TRBV27 to TRBJ2-1, with TRBD2 identical over 7 bases. V lost 6 bases to trimming and J lost 2 bases; unmatched junction nucleotides: 7. The CDR3 covers 15 residues. CDR1 is MNHEY, CDR2 SMNVEV, per germline (reference sequence). The CDR3 DNA reads TGTGCCAGCAGACCCTTAACTAGCGCCTACAATGAGCAGTTCTTC. It is translated as CASRPLTSAYNEQFF.

The V and J genes are TRBV18 and TRBJ1-6; D gene uncertain. V lost 4 bases to trimming and J lost 16 bases, with 14 bases between them. The V gene's germline CDR1 is KGHSH and CDR2 LQKENI. The CDR3 runs 12 residues. CDR3 DNA: TGTGCCAGCTCACGCAACGACAAGTTACTCCACTTT. It translates to CASSRNDKLLHF.

The chain recombines TRBV5-4 with TRBJ1-1, with D uncertain. The CDR3 extends over 14 amino acids. Germline lookup yields CDR1 SGHNT and CDR2 YYREEE (reference sequence). The V gene lost 1 base and the J gene lost 3 bases, with 10 bases spanning the gap. CDR3: CASSLPVADTEAFF. The CDR3, as DNA: TGTGCCAGCAGCTTGCCAGTCGCTGACACTGAAGCTTTCTTT.

CDR3 bases: TGTGCCAGCAGCAGGCGGGGGACAGATACGCAGTATTTT. Amino acids: CASSRRGTDTQYF. The chain recombines TRBV19 with TRBJ2-3; 7 nucleotides agree with TRBD2. The ends lost 9 bases at V and 3 bases at J; junction bases unmatched: 6. The CDR3 contains 13 residues. The germline V gene encodes CDR1 LNHDA and CDR2 SQIVND (reference sequence).

V gene TRBV19 combines with J gene TRBJ2-1, with 7 bases matching TRBD1. Germline assignment: CDR1 LNHDA and CDR2 SQIVND (reference sequence). V was clipped by 1 base and J by 3 bases; unmatched bases: 3. The CDR3 is made up of 15 amino acids. In nucleotides, the CDR3 is TGTGCCAGTAGTATAGTACCAGGGGGCTACAATGAGCAGTTCTTC. Translated, it gives CASSIVPGGYNEQFF.

This clone was counted once. The chain recombines TRBV5-5 with TRBJ2-7; D call uncertain. The ends were cut back, 0 bases at V and 2 bases at J, with 9 bases in the middle. This CDR3 is built from 14 residues. The germline V gene encodes CDR1 SGHKS and CDR2 YYEKEE (reference sequence). The CDR3 sequence: CASSLVTDPYEQYF. CDR3 bases: TGTGCCAGCAGCTTGGTCACAGATCCCTACGAGCAGTACTTC.

The chain uses TRBV2 and TRBJ1-1; TRBD1 aligns across 10 bases. The germline V gene has CDR1 SNHLY and CDR2 FYNNEI. V lost 6 bases and J lost 0; bases outside the gene matches: 1. This CDR3 contains 14 residues. CDR3 loop: CASRDRGMNTEAFF. CDR3 nucleotide sequence: TGTGCCAGCAGGGACAGGGGGATGAACACTGAAGCTTTCTTT.

The chain has TRBV6-6 and TRBJ2-2; D is unclear. CDR3 length: 15 residues. The V gene lost 2 bases and the J gene lost 0 bases, with 7 bases spanning the gap. Germline lookup yields CDR1 MNHNY and CDR2 SVGAGI (reference sequence). The chain's CDR3 is CASSYVSANTGELFF. DNA for the CDR3: TGTGCCAGCAGTTACGTCAGCGCGAACACCGGGGAGCTGTTTTTT.

V and J are TRBV2 and TRBJ1-2; 12 bases match TRBD1. V gave up 5 bases and J gave up 4 bases; unmatched junction bases: 14. CDR1 SNHLY and CDR2 FYNNEI come from the germline V gene. This CDR3 is built from 18 residues. The CDR3 nucleotides are TGTGCCAGCAGTCTATTGCGGGACAGGGGGCAAAAAGGCTATGGCTACACCTTC. Translating gives CASSLLRDRGQKGYGYTF.